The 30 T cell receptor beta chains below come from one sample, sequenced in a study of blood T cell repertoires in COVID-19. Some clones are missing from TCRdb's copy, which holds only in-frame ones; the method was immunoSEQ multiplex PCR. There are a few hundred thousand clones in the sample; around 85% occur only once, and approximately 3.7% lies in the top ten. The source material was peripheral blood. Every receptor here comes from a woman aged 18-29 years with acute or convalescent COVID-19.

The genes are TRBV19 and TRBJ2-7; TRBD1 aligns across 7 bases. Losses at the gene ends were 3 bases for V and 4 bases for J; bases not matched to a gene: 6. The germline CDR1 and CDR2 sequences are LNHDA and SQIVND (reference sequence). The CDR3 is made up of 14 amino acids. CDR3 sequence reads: CASSITGASYEQYF. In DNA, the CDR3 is TGTGCCAGTAGTATCACAGGGGCCTCGTACGAGCAGTACTTC.

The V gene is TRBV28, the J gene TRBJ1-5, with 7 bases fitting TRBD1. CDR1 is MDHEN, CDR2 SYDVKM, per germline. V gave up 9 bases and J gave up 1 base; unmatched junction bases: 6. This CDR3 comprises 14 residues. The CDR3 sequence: CASIPRGSNQPQHF. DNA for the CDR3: TGTGCCAGTATTCCCAGGGGGAGCAATCAGCCCCAGCATTTT.

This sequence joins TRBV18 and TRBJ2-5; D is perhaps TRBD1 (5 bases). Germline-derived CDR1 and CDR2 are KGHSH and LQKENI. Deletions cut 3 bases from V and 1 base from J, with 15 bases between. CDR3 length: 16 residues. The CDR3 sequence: CASSPEWGAGQETQYF. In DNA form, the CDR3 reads TGTGCCAGCTCACCGGAGTGGGGCGCAGGCCAAGAGACCCAGTACTTC.

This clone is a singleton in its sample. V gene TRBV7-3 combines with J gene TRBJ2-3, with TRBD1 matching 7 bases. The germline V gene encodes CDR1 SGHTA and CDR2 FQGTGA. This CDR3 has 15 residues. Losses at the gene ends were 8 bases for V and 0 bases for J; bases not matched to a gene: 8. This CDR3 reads CASRAGTASTDTQYF. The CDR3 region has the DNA TGTGCCAGCCGCGCCGGGACAGCTAGCACAGATACGCAGTATTTT. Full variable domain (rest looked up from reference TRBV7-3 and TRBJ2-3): GAGVSQTPSNKVTEKGKYVELRCDPISGHTALYWYRQSLGQGPEFLIYFQGTGAADDSGLPNDRFFAVRPEGSVSTLKIQRTERGDSAVYLCASRAGTASTDTQYFGPGTRLTVL.

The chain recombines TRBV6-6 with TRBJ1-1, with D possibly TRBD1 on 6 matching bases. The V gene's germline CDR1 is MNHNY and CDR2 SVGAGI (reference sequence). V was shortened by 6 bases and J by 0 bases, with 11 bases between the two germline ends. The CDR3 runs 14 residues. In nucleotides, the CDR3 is TGTGCCAGCAGCAACAGGGTAATGAACACTGAAGCTTTCTTT. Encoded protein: CASSNRVMNTEAFF.

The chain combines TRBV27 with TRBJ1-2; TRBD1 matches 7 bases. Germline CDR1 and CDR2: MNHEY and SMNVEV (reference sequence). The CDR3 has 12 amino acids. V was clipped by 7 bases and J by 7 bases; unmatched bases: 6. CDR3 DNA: TGTGCCAGCATGACAGGGAGGTCTGGCTACACCTTC. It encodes CASMTGRSGYTF.

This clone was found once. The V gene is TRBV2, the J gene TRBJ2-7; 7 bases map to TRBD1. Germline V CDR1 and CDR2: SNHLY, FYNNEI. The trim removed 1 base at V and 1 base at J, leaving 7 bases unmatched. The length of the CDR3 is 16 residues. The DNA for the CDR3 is TGTGCCAGCAGTGAAGTGGTAGGGGACAGATCCTACGAGCAGTACTTC. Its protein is CASSEVVGDRSYEQYF.

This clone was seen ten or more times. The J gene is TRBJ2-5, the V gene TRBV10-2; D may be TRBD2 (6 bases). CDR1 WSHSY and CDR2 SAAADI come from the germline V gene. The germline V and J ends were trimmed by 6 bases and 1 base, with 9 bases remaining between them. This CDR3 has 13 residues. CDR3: CASRLGGQETQYF. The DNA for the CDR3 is TGCGCCAGCAGGCTCGGGGGCCAAGAGACCCAGTACTTC.

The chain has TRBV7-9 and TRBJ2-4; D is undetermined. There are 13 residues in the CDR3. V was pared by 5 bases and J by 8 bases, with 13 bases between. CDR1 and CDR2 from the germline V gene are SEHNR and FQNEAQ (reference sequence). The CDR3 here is CASSQTDWDIQYF. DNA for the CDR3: TGTGCCAGCAGCCAAACAGATTGGGACATTCAGTACTTC.

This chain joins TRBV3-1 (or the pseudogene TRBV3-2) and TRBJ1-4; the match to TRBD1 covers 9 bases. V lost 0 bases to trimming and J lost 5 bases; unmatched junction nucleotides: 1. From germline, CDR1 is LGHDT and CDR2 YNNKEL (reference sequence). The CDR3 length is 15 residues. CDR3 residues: CASSQDGTGNEKLFF. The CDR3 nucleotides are TGTGCCAGCAGCCAAGACGGGACAGGGAATGAAAAACTGTTTTTT.

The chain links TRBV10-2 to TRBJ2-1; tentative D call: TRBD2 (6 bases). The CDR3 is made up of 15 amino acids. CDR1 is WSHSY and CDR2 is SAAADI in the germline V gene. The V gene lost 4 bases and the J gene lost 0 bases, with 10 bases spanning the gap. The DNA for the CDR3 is TGCGCCAGCAGTGCTGGACTAAGCTCCTACAATGAGCAGTTCTTC. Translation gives CASSAGLSSYNEQFF.

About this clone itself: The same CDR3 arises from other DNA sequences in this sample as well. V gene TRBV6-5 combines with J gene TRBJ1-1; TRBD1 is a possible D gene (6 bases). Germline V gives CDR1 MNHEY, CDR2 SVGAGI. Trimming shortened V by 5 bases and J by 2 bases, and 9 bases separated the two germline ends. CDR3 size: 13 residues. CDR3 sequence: CASSPQGNTEAFF. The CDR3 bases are TGTGCCAGCAGTCCACAGGGAAACACTGAAGCTTTCTTT.

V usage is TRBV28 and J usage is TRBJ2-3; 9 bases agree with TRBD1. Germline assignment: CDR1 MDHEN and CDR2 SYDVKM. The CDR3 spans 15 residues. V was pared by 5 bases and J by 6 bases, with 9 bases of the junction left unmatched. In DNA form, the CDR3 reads TGTGCCAGCAGTCCCCGGACAGGGGAAAGGGATACGCAGTATTTT. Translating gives CASSPRTGERDTQYF.

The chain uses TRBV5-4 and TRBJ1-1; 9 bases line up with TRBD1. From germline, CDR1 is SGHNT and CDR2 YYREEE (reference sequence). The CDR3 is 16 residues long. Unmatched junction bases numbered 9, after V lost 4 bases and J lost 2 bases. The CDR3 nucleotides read TGTGCCAGCAGCCACGCGAGGGACAGGGTAAACACTGAAGCTTTCTTT. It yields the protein CASSHARDRVNTEAFF.

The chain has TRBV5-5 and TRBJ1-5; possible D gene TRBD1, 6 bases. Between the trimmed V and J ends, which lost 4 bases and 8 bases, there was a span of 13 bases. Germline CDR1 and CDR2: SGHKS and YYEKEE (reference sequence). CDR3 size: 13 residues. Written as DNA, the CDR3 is TGTGCCAGCAGCGGGGGCTACTTTGAGCCCCAGCATTTT. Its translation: CASSGGYFEPQHF.

Here the CDR3 reads CASSIQDSNSPLHF. The CDR3 DNA follows: TGTGCCAGTAGTATTCAGGACAGCAATTCACCCCTCCACTTT. The chain links TRBV19 to TRBJ1-6; tentatively, D is TRBD1 (6 bases). Deletions cut 3 bases from V and 7 bases from J, with 10 bases between. The CDR3 is 14 residues long. Germline loops: CDR1 LNHDA, CDR2 SQIVND (reference sequence).

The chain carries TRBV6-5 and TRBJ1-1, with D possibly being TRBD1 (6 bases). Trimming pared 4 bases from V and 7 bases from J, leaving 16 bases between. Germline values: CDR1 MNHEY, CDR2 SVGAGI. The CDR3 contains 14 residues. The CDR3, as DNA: TGTGCCAGCAGTTTAGGGGGGGTTGATGGTGAAGCTTTCTTT. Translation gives CASSLGGVDGEAFF.

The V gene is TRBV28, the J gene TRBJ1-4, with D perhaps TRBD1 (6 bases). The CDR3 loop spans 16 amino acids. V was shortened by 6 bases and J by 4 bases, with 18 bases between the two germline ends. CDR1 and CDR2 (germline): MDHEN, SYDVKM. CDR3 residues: CASRLIRQANNEKLFF. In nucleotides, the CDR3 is TGTGCCAGCAGACTAATAAGACAGGCTAATAATGAAAAACTGTTTTTT. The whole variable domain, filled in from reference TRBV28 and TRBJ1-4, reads DVKVTQSSRYLVKRTGEKVFLECVQDMDHENMFWYRQDPGLGLRLIYFSYDVKMKEKGDIPEGYSVSREKKERFSLILESASTNQTSMYLCASRLIRQANNEKLFFGSGTQLSVL.

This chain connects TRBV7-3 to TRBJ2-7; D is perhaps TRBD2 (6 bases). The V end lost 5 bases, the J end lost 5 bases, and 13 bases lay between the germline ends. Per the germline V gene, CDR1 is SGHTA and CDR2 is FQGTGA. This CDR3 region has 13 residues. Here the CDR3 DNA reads TGTGCCAGCAGCCCGCGACCGGGAGACGAGCAGTACTTC. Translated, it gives CASSPRPGDEQYF.

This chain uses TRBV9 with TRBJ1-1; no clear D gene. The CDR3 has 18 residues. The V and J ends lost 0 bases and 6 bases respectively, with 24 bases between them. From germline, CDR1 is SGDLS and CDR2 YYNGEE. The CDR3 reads CASSVVLDGYGDGPEAFF. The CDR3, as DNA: TGTGCCAGCAGCGTAGTATTGGATGGGTACGGGGATGGCCCTGAAGCTTTCTTT.

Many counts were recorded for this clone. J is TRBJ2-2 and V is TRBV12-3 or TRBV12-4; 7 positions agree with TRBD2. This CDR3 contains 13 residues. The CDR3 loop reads CASAPGGTGELFF. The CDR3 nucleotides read TGTGCGTCCGCACCGGGGGGCACCGGGGAGCTGTTTTTT.

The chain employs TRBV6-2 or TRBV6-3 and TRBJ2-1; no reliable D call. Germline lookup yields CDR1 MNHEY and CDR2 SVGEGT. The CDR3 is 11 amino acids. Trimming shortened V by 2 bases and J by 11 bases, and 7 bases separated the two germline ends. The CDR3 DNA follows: TGTGCCAGCAGTTACGGCCAGAAGCAGTTCTTC. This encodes CASSYGQKQFF.

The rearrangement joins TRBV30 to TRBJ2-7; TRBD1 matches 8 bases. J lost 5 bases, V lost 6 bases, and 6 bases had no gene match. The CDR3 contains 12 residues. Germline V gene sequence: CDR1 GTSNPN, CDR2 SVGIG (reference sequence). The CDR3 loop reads CACGTGWHEQYF. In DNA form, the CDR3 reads TGTGCCTGTGGGACAGGTTGGCACGAGCAGTACTTC.

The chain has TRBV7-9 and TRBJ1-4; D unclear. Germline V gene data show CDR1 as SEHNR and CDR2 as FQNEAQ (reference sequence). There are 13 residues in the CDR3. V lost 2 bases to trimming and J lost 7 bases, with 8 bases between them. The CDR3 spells CASSLRASEKLFF. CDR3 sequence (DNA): TGTGCCAGCAGCTTACGAGCAAGTGAAAAACTGTTTTTT.

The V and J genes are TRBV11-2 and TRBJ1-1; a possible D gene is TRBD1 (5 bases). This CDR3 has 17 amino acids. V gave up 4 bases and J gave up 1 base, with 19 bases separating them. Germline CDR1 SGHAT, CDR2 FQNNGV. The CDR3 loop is CASSSPPYRRRNTEAFF. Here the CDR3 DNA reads TGTGCCAGCAGCTCCCCCCCGTACAGGCGAAGGAACACTGAAGCTTTCTTT.

DNA of the CDR3: TGTGCCAGCTCACCCCGACTAGCAGTGGTCTACGAGCAGTACTTC. It encodes CASSPRLAVVYEQYF. J is TRBJ2-7 and V is TRBV18; 7 bases are shared with TRBD2. Germline trimming cut 3 bases from V and 3 bases from J; bases unmatched to any gene: 8. The germline CDR1 and CDR2 sequences are KGHSH and LQKENI. This CDR3 is 15 amino acids long.

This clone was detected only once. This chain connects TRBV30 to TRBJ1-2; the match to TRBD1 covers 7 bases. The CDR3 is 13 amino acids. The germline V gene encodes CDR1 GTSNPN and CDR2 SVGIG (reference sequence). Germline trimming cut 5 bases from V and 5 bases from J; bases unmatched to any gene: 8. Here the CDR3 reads CAWERQGGYGYTF. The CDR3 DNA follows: TGTGCCTGGGAAAGACAGGGAGGATATGGCTACACCTTC.

The CDR3 coding sequence is TGCGCCAGCAGCTCCTCCGGGACTAGCGTGTCCAATGAGCAGTTCTTC. Translating gives CASSSSGTSVSNEQFF. The chain combines TRBV5-1 with TRBJ2-1, with TRBD2 matching 10 bases. The germline V gene has CDR1 SGHRS and CDR2 YFSETQ. The CDR3 has 16 amino acids. V dropped 3 bases and J dropped 6; count of bases not matched to a gene: 9.

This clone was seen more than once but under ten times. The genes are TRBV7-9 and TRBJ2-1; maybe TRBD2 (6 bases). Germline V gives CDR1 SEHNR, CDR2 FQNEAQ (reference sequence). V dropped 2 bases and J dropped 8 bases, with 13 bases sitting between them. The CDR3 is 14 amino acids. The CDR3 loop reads CASSLPGTGDEQFF. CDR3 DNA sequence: TGTGCCAGCAGCTTACCGGGAACGGGAGATGAGCAGTTCTTC.

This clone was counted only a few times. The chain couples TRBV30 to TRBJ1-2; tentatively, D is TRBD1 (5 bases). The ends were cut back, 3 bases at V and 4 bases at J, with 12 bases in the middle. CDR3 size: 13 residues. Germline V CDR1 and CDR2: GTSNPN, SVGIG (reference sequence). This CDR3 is CAWSWGGGYGYTF. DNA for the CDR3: TGTGCCTGGAGCTGGGGGGGAGGCTATGGCTACACCTTC. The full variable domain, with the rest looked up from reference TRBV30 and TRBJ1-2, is SQTIHQWPATLVQPVGSPLSLECTVEGTSNPNLYWYRQAAGRGLQLLFYSVGIGQISSEVPQNLSASRPQDRQFILSSKKLLLSDSGFYLCAWSWGGGYGYTFGSGTRLTVV.